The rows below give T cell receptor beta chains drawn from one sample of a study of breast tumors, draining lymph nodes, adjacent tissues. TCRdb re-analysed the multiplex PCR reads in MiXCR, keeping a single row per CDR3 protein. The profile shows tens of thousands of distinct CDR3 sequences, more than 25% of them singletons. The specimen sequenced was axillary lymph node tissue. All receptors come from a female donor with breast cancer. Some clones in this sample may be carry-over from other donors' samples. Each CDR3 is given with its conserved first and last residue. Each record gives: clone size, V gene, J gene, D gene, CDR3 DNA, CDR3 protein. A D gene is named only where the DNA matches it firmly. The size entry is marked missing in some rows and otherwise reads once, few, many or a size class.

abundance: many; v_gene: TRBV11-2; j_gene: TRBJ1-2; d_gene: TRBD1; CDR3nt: TGTGCCAGCAGCCCATCCGGGACAGGGGGATCTGCCTATGGCTACACCTTC; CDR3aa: CASSPSGTGGSAYGYTF
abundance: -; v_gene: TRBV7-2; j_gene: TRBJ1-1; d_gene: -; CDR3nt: TGTGCCAGCAGCGGGGGGCGCGGAAACACTGAAGCTTTCTTT; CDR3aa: CASSGGRGNTEAFF
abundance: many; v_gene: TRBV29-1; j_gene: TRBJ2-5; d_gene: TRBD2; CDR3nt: TGCAGCGCCGAGCGGGGGGCCCAGACCCAGTACTTC; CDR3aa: CSAERGAQTQYF
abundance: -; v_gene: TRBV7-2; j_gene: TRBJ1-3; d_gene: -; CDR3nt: TGTGCCAGCAGCTTGGATTTACAATTCTCTGGATTCACCATATATTTT; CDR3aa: CASSLDLQFSGFTIYF
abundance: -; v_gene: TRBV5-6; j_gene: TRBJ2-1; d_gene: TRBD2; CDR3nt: TGTGCCAGCAGCTTGGAAGTGACTAGCGCCTACAATGAGCAGTTCTTC; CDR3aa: CASSLEVTSAYNEQFF
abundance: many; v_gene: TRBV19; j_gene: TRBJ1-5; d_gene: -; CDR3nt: TGTGCCAGTAATTTACAGGGAAGCAATCAGCCCCAGCATTTT; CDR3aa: CASNLQGSNQPQHF
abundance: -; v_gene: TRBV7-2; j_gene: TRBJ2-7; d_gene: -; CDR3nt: TGTGCCTGCAGCTTAGGGGGTAGGCGGGATTACGAGCAATACTTC; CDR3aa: CACSLGGRRDYEQYF
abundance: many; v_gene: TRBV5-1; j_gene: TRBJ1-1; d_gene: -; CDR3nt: TGCGCCAGCAGCTTGGGCAGGGTGGGGGAAGCTTTCTTT; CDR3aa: CASSLGRVGEAFF
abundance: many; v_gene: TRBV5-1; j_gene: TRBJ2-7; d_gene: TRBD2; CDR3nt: TGCGCCAGCAGCTTGGCGGGACTAGGTCGGTACGAGCAGTACTTC; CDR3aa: CASSLAGLGRYEQYF
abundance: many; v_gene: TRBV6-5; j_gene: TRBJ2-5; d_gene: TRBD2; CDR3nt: TGTGCCAGCAGAGGGTCGCTAGCGGTAGAGGCCCAGTACTTC; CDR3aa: CASRGSLAVEAQYF
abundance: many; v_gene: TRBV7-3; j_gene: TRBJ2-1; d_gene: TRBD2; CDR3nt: TGTGCCAGCAGCCCGGGACTAGCGGGAGGGGTTAATGAGCAGTTCTTC; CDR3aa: CASSPGLAGGVNEQFF
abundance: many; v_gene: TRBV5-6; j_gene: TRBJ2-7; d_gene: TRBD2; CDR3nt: TGTGCCAGCAGCGACTCGACTAGCGGGACGTTTGAGCAGTACTTC; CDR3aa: CASSDSTSGTFEQYF
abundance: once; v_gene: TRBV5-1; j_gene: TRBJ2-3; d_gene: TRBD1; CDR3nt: TGCGCCAGCAGCCGGGGACAGGAGTACACAGATACGCAGTATTTT; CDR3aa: CASSRGQEYTDTQYF
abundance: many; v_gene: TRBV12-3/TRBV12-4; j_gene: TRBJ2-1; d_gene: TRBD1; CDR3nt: TGTGCCAGCACACGGGACAGCTCCTACAATGAGCAGTTCTTC; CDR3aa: CASTRDSSYNEQFF
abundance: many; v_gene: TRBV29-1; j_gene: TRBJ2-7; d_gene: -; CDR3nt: TGCAGCGTTGTCAAAAGCTACGAGCAGTACTTC; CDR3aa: CSVVKSYEQYF
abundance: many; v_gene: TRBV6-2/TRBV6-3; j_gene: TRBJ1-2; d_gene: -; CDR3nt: TGTGCCAGCAGTCACCTCCCCGGGGGAGGCTACACCTTC; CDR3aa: CASSHLPGGGYTF
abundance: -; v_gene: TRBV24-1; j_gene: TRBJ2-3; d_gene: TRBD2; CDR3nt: TGTGCCACCAGTGATTTGACCTTCGGGAGGACGGATACGCAGTATTTT; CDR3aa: CATSDLTFGRTDTQYF
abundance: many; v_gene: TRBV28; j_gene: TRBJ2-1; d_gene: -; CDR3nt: TGTGCCAGCAGTTTTTACGGGACCACCACAATTCAGCAGTTCTTC; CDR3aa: CASSFYGTTTIQQFF
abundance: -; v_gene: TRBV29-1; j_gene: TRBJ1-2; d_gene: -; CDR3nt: TGCAGCGTTCGGGGGATAAACTATGGCTACACCTTC; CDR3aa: CSVRGINYGYTF
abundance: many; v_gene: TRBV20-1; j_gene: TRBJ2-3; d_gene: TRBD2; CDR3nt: TGCAGTGGGAATGGCGCGGGAGGGCCAGATACGCAGTATTTT; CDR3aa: CSGNGAGGPDTQYF
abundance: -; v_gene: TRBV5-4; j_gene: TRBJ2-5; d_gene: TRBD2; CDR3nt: TGTGCCAGCAGCCCAGGGAGGGCAGCGGGAGGCCAAGAGACCCAGTACTTC; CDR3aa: CASSPGRAAGGQETQYF
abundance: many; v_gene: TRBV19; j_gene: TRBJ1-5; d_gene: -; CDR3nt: TGTGCCAGTAGTATTTTGGGTTGGGAGACAGATAGCAATCAGCCCCAGCATTTT; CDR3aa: CASSILGWETDSNQPQHF
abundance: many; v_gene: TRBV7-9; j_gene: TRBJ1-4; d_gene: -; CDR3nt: TGTGCCAGCAGCCCCCGGCCCCGGGGAGTCGAAAAACTGTTTTTT; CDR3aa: CASSPRPRGVEKLFF
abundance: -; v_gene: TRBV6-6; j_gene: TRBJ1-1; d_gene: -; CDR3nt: TGTGCCAGCAGCCTGACGGATACGAACACTGAAGCTTTCTTT; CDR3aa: CASSLTDTNTEAFF
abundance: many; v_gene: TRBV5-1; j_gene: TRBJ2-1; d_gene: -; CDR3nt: TGCGCCAGCAGCTTGGCAGGGACAAGGAACAATGAGCAGTTCTTC; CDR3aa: CASSLAGTRNNEQFF
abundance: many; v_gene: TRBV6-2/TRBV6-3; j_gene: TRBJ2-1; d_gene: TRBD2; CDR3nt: TGTGCCAGGACGTGGGCTAGCGGGAGAATCGACAATGAGCAGTTCTTC; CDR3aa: CARTWASGRIDNEQFF
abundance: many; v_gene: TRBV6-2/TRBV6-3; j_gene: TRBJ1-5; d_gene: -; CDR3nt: TGTGCCAGCAGTTACTCGGGGCCTCAGCCCCAGCATTTT; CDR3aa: CASSYSGPQPQHF
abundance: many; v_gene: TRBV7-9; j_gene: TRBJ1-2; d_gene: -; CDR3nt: TGTGCCAGCAGGGCGCCGGCAGCTAACTATGGCTACACCTTC; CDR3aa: CASRAPAANYGYTF
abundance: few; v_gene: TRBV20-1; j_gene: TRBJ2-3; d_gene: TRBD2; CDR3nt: TGCAGTGCTAGTGGGTCTAGCGGGACCCTAGGCACAGATACGCAGTATTTT; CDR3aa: CSASGSSGTLGTDTQYF
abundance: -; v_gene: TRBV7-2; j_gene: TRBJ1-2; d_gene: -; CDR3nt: TGTGCCAGCAGCTTAGCGCCAGGGGATGGCCACACCTTC; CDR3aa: CASSLAPGDGHTF
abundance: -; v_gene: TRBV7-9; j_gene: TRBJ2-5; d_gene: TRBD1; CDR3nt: TGTGCCAGCAACCAGCGGACAGGGGCTCAAGAGACCCAGTACTTC; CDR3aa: CASNQRTGAQETQYF
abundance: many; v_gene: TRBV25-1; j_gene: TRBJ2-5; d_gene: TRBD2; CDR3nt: TGTGCCAGCACCCGATCCCCTAGCGGGAGGAACCATGAGACCCAGTACTTC; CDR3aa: CASTRSPSGRNHETQYF
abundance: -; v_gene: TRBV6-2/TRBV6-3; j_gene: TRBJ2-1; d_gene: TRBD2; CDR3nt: TGTGCCAGCAGGGGGGCGAGGACTAGCGGATCCATCCTCTCCTACAATGAGCAGTTCTTC; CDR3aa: CASRGARTSGSILSYNEQFF
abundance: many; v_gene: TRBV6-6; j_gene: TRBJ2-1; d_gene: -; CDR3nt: TGTGCCAGCAGTTACGTCGATGAGCAGTTCTTC; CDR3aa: CASSYVDEQFF
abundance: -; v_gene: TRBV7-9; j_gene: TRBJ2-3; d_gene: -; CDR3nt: -; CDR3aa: CASSFYICSAREIAYSDTQYF
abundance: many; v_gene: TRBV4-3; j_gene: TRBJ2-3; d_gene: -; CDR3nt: TGCGCCAGCAGCCTCTTCTCGGAGCGAAGGGGGACAGATACGCAGTATTTT; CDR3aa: CASSLFSERRGTDTQYF
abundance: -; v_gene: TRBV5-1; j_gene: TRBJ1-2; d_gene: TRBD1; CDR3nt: TGCGCCAGCAGCTTGGCCGGGAGCGGACAGGGGGCTGGTGGAAACACCTTC; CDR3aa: CASSLAGSGQGAGGNTF
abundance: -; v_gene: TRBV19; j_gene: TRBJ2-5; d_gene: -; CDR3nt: TGTGCCAGTAGTATATCTAGCGAGGAGACCCAGTACTTC; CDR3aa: CASSISSEETQYF
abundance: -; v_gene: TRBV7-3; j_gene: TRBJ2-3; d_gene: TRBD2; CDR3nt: TGTGCCAGCAGCTCGAGACTAGCAGGGAGGGATACGCAGTATTTT; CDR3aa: CASSSRLAGRDTQYF
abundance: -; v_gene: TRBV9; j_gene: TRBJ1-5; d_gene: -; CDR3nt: TGTGCCAGCGGCGCCGGGGGCGGGAGCAATCAGCCCCAGCACTTT; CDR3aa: CASGAGGGSNQPQHF
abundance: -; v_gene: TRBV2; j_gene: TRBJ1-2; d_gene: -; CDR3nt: TGTGCCAGCACCTATGAGTGGGGAAGGGATGGCTACACCTTC; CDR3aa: CASTYEWGRDGYTF
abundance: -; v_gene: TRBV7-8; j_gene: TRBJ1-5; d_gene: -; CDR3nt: TGTGCCAGCAGCTTAGAGTCAGGTATCCAGCCCCAGCATTTT; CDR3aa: CASSLESGIQPQHF
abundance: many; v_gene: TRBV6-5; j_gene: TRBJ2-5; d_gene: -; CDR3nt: TGTGCCAGCAGTTACTCTGGTGGATCCCCAGTCCAGTACTTC; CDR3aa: CASSYSGGSPVQYF
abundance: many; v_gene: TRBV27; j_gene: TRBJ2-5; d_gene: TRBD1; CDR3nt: TGTGCCAGCAGTGTATCCCCGACAGGGTTGGGGACCCAGTACTTC; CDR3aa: CASSVSPTGLGTQYF
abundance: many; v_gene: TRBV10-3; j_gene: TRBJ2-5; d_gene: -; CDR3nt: TGTGCCTCGGGGGTAAACGAAGAGACCCAGTACTTC; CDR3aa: CASGVNEETQYF
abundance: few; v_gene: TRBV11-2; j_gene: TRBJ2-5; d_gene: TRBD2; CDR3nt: TGTACCAGCAGCCCGCGGACTAGCGGGAGAGGTTGGGAGACCCAGTACTTC; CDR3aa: CTSSPRTSGRGWETQYF
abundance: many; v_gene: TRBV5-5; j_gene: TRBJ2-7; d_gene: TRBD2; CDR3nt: TGTGCCAGCAGCCCATTAGCGGGAAAGTCGGAAGAGCAGTACTTC; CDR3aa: CASSPLAGKSEEQYF
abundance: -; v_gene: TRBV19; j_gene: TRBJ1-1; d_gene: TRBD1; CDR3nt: TGTGCCAGTAGTCCCACCGGGACAGGACACACTGAAGCTTTCTTT; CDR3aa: CASSPTGTGHTEAFF